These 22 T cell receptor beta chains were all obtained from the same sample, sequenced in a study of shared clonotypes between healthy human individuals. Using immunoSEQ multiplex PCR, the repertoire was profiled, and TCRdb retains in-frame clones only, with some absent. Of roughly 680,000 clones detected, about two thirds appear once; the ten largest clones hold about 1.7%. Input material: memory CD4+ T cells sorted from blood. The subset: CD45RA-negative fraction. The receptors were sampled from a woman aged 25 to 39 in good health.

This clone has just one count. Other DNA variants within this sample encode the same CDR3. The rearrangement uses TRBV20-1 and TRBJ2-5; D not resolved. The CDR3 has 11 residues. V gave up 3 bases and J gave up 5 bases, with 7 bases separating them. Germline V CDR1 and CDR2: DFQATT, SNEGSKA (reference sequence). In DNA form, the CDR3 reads TGCAGTGCTAGTCTTGGGGAGACCCAGTACTTC. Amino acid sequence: CSASLGETQYF.

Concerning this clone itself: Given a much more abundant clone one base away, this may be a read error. The CDR3 is CASSSQRDTEAFF. CDR3 nucleotide sequence: TGTGCCAGCAGCTCCCAGAGGGACACTGAAGCTTTCTTT. The chain carries TRBV6-1 and TRBJ1-1, with unresolved D. CDR1 and CDR2 from the germline V gene are MNHNS and SASEGT. This CDR3 is built from 13 residues. V shed 6 bases and J shed 3 bases, with 11 bases lying between them.

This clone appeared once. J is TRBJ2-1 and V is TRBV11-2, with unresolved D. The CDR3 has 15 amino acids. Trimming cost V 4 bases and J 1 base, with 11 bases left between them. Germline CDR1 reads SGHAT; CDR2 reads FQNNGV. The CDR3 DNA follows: TGTGCCAGCAGCTCACAGCGCTCGTCCTACAATGAGCAGTTCTTC. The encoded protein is CASSSQRSSYNEQFF.

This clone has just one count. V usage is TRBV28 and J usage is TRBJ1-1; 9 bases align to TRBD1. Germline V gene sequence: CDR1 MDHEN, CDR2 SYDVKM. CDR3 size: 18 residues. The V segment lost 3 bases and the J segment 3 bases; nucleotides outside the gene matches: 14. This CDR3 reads CASSFRWDSWDRDTEAFF. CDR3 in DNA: TGTGCCAGCAGTTTTCGTTGGGACAGTTGGGACAGGGACACTGAAGCTTTCTTT.

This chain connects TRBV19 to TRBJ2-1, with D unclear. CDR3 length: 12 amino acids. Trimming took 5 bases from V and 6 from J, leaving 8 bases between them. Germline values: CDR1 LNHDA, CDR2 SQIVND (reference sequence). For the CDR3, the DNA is TGTGCCAGTAGTCCCTTGGGCAATGAGCAGTTCTTC. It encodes CASSPLGNEQFF.

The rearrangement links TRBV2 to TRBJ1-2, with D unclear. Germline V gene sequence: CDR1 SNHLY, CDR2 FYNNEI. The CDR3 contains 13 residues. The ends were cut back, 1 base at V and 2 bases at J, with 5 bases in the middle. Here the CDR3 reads CASSEVQNYGYTF. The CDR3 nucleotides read TGTGCCAGCAGTGAAGTACAGAACTATGGCTACACCTTC. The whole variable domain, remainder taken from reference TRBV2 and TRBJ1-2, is EPEVTQTPSHQVTQMGQEVILRCVPISNHLYFYWYRQILGQKVEFLVSFYNNEISEKSEIFDDQFSVERPDGSNFTLKIRSTKLEDSAMYFCASSEVQNYGYTFGSGTRLTVV.

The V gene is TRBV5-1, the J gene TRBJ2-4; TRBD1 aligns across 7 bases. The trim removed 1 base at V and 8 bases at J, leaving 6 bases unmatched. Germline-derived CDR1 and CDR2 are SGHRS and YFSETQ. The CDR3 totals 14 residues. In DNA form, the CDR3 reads TGCGCCAGCAGCTTGAAGGGGGCGAGGGACATTCAGTACTTC. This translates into CASSLKGARDIQYF.

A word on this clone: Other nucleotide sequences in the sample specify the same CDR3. CDR3 nucleotides: TGTGCCAGTAGCCCCTTAGCAGGTTCAACAGATACGCAGTATTTT. It encodes CASSPLAGSTDTQYF. The V gene is TRBV19, the J gene TRBJ2-3; no clear D. The CDR3 covers 15 residues. Per germline, CDR1 LNHDA and CDR2 SQIVND (reference sequence). Trimming took 6 bases from V and 3 from J, leaving 16 bases between them.

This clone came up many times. Written as DNA, the CDR3 is TGTGCCAGCTCCCGATCCTGGTCAGAGACCCAGTACTTC. Protein: CASSRSWSETQYF. The genes are TRBV18 and TRBJ2-5, with D unclear. This CDR3 region has 13 residues. Trimming removed 6 bases at V and 4 bases at J, with 12 bases between. The germline V gene has CDR1 KGHSH and CDR2 LQKENI.

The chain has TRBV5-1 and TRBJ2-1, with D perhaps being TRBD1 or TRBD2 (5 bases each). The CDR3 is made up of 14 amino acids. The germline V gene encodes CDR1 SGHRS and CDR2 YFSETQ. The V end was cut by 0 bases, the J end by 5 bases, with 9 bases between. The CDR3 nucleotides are TGCGCCAGCAGCTTGGGGGACGATCACAATGAGCAGTTCTTC. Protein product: CASSLGDDHNEQFF.

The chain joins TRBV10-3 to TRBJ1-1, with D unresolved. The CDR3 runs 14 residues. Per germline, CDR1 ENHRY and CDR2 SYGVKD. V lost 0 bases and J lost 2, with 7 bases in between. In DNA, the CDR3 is TGTGCCATCAGTGAGTCGATCTCAAACACTGAAGCTTTCTTT. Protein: CAISESISNTEAFF.

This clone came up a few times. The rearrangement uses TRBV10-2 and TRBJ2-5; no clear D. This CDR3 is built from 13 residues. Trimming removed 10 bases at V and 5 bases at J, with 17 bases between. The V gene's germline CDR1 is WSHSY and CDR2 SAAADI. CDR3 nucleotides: TGCGCCACACGAATAGGGTTTGGGGAGACCCAGTACTTC. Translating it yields CATRIGFGETQYF.

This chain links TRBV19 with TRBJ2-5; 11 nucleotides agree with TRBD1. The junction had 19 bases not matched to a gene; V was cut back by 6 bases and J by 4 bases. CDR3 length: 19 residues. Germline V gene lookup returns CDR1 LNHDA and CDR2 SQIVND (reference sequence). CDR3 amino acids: CASRPRGQGAPRVGETQYF. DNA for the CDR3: TGTGCCAGTAGACCCCGAGGACAGGGGGCTCCAAGAGTGGGAGAGACCCAGTACTTC.

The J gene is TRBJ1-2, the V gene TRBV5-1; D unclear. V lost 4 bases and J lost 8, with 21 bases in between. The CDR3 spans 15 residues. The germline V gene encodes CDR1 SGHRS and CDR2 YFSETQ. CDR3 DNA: TGCGCCAGCAGCGCTGGATACCGCCGGATGGAGGGCTACACCTTC. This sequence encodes CASSAGYRRMEGYTF.

This CDR3 reads CASRGLAGVSDTQYF. DNA of the CDR3: TGCGCCAGCAGGGGTCTAGCGGGAGTGTCGGATACGCAGTATTTT. The chain links TRBV4-1 to TRBJ2-3, with 10 bases identical to TRBD2. Losses at the gene ends were 6 bases for V and 6 bases for J; bases not matched to a gene: 9. This CDR3 contains 15 residues. Germline CDR1 and CDR2: MGHRA and YSYEKL.

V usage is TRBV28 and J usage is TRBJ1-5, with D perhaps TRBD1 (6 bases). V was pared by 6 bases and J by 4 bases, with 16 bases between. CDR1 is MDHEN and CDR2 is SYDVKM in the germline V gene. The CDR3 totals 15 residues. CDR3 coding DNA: TGTGCCAGCAGAGGAACTGGGGGGCGAAATCAGCCCCAGCATTTT. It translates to CASRGTGGRNQPQHF.

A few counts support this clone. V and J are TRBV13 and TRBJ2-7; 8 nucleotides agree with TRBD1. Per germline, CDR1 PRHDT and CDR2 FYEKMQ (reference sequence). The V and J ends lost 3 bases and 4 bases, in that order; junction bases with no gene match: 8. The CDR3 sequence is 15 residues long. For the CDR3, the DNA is TGTGCCAGCAGCTTCCCCGACAGGGGAGAGTACGAGCAGTACTTC. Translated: CASSFPDRGEYEQYF.

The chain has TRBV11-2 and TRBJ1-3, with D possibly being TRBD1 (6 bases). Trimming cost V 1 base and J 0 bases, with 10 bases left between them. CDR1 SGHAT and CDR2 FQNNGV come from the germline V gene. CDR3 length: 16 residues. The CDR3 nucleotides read TGTGCCAGCAGCTTAGTTAGGGGGAACTCTGGAAACACCATATATTTT. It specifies CASSLVRGNSGNTIYF.

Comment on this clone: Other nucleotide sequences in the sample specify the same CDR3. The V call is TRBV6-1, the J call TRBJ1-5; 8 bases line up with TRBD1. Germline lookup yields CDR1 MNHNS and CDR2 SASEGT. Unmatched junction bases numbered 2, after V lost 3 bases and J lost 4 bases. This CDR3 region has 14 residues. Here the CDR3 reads CASSEQGANQPQHF. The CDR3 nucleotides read TGTGCCAGCAGTGAGCAGGGGGCGAATCAGCCCCAGCATTTT.

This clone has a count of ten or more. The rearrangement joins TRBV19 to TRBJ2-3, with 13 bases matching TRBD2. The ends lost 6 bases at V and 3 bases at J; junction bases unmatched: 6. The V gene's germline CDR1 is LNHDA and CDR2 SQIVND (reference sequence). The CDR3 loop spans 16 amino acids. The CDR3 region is CASRHRLAGGTDTQYF. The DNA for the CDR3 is TGTGCCAGTAGGCACCGACTAGCGGGAGGAACAGATACGCAGTATTTT.

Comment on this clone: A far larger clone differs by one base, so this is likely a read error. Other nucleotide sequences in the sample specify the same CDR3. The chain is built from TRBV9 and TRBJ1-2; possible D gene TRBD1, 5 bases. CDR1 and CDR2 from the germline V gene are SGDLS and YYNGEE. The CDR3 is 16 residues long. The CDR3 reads CASSPMGGAINYGYTF. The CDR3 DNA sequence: TGTGCCAGCAGCCCCATGGGAGGGGCCATAAACTATGGCTATACCTTC.

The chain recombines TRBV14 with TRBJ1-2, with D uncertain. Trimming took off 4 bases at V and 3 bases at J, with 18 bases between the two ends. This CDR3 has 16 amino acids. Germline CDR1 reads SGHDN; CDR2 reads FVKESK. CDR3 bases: TGTGCCAGCAGCCTAAGATCGGTGGACTCGGACTATGGCTACACCTTC. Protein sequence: CASSLRSVDSDYGYTF.